This T cell receptor (beta chain) was found in a study of OX40 agonist ivuxolimab in advanced cancers. Turning to the overall study: Ivuxolimab was a fully human IgG2 agonistic monoclonal antibody targeting the costimulatory receptor OX40 (CD134). Intravenous ivuxolimab was administered to patients every 2 weeks at six dose levels: 0.01, 0.1, 0.3, 1.5, 3 and 10 mg/kg. Of the approximately 54 patients in dose escalation, 19 had hepatocellular carcinoma, approximately 15 had melanoma, 9 had renal cell carcinoma and 9 had head and neck cancer. The dose-escalation cohort was about 87% male with a mean age of 60 years, ranging from roughly 20 to 80. Prior anti-PD-1, anti-PD-L1 or anti-CTLA-4 therapy was permitted, and 40% of dose-escalation patients had received checkpoint inhibitors. Three dose-escalation patients achieved partial responses, one with hepatocellular carcinoma and two with cutaneous melanoma. The point of sequencing TCRbeta in the periphery was to test whether ivuxolimab changed TCR sequence diversity and drove clonal T-cell expansion. The paper covers the monotherapy dose-escalation part of the phase I ivuxolimab trial, which included N of about 50 patients.

About this clone: There is no known antigen for this receptor. Base qualities are not provided; no much larger clone lies one nucleotide away.

Reading the germline V gene gives CDR1 SGHNT and CDR2 YENEEA. The CDR3 contains 14 residues, cysteine and phenylalanine counted. The sequence is cut down to CDR3 DNA, 42 bases in frame from base 1. V and J are trimmed by 3 bases and 5 bases, and the gene matches miss 5 bases of the junction. Genomic DNA was isolated from the sorted cells so that the TCRbeta CDR3 region could be sequenced. The immunoSEQ Assay was used for sequencing of TCRbeta CDR3 regions. TCRdb mirrors the immuneACCESS table, restricted to in-frame sequences. Some clones are absent from its copies; in checked studies, under half trace to an unresolved V gene, and the reason for the others is unknown. The sample profile shows tens of thousands of clones; 84% of them were found once. The ten largest clones add up to roughly 2.3% of the sample. Beyond this particular receptor, the publication reports: After ivuxolimab, CD8+ T cells had more expanded clones than CD4+ T cells on average. Low levels of normalized T-cell clonal expansion were also seen in some patients who did not respond. The antigen specificity of the peripheral T cells that underwent clonal expansion was not determined. At doses of 0.1 to 3.0 mg/kg, clonal expansion of both CD4+ and CD8+ blood T cells was observed from baseline to week 6. In the 0.1-3.0 mg/kg groups, partial responders had among the lowest normalized peripheral clonal expansion, particularly in CD8+ T cells.

Patients with autoimmune disease history or receiving systemic immunosuppression were excluded from the trial. Peripheral blood for TCR sequencing was collected from all dose cohorts at baseline, on cycle 4 day 1, and on cycle 7 day 1. The samples were taken from a phase I, first-in-human, multicenter, open-label dose-escalation trial of ivuxolimab. Adults with locally advanced or metastatic melanoma, renal cell, hepatocellular, or head and neck squamous cell carcinoma were enrolled in the trial. Before TCR sequencing, CD4+ T cells and CD8+ T cells from peripheral blood were sorted into separate populations.

The source material was CD4+ or CD8+ T cells sorted from blood, sampled in a trial of the OX40 agonist ivuxolimab. This receptor was obtained from an adult with an advanced solid tumor such as melanoma, head and neck, liver or kidney cancer. Recombination linked TRBV11-3 to TRBJ2-7, and 9 bases in between align with TRBD2. The base sequence is TGTGCCAGCAGCTTCCTTAGCGGGAGCGACGAGCAGTACTTC. It encodes CASSFLSGSDEQYF.